This T cell receptor beta chain was sequenced for a study of CD8+ T cells in alopecia areata. Overall study results and limits: Mice gave a clearer picture of TCR sharing than patients did, possibly for HLA-related reasons. Normal scalp showed lower clonality than lesional scalp, especially alopecia totalis/universalis.

PBMCs served as the source from which CD4+ and CD8+ T cells were sorted. On this clone: What it binds is not known.

Reverse transcribed after extraction, RNA yielded cDNA as the sequencing template. Some clones are missing from TCRdb's copy, which holds only in-frame ones; the method was immunoSEQ multiplex PCR. The data show hundreds of thousands of clones, around 62% seen once. The sequenced sample was CD4+ T cells sorted from blood, obtained at week 0. The TCR sequence derives from a human donor with alopecia areata.

This CDR3 is CAILRRESDTQYF. Here the CDR3 DNA reads TGCGCCATCCTCCGTAGGGAATCGGATACGCAGTATTTT. The chain carries TRBV10-2 and TRBJ2-3, with unresolved D. V was trimmed by 10 bases and J by 6 bases, leaving 17 bases between them. The CDR3 extends over 13 amino acids. Germline V gives CDR1 WSHSY, CDR2 SAAADI.